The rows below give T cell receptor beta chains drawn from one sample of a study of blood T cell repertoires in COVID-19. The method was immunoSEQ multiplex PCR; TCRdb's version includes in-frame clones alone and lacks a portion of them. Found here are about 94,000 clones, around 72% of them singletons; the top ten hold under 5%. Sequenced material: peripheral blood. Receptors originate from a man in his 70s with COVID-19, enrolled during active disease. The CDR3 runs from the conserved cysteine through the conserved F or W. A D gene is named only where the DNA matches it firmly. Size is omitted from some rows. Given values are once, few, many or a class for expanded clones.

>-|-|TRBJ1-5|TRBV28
CASSFLQGGNQPQHF
TGTGCCAGCAGTTTTCTTCAGGGCGGCAATCAGCCCCAGCATTTT
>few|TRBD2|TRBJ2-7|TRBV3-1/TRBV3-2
CASSRASGKGEQYF
TGTGCCAGCAGCCGGGCTAGCGGGAAAGGCGAGCAGTACTTC
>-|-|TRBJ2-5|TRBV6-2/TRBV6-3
CASSSRLQETQYF
TGTGCCAGCAGTTCCAGACTCCAAGAGACCCAGTACTTC
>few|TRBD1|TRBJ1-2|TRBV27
CASSRGTVYGYTF
TGTGCCAGCAGCCGCGGGACAGTCTATGGCTACACCTTC
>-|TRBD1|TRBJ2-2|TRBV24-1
CATSDMGQWVTGELFF
TGTGCCACCAGTGATATGGGACAGTGGGTCACCGGGGAGCTGTTTTTT
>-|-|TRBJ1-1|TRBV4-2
CASRPDSLNPTEAFF
TGTGCCAGCAGACCCGACAGCCTAAACCCCACTGAAGCTTTCTTT
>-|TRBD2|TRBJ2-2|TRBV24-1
CATSDPRGYTGELFF
TGTGCCACCAGTGATCCGCGGGGGTACACCGGGGAGCTGTTTTTT
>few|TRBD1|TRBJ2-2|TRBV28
CAMRQGNTGELFF
TGTGCCATGAGACAGGGGAACACCGGGGAGCTGTTTTTT
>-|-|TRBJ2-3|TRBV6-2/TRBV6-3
CASSRVGADTQYF
TGTGCCAGCAGTCGGGTTGGCGCAGATACGCAGTATTTT
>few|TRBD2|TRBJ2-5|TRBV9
CASTSGPSGETQYF
TGTGCCAGCACCTCGGGGCCTAGCGGTGAGACCCAGTACTTC
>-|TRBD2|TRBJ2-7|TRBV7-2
CASSMSSGRMPYEQYF
TGTGCCAGCAGCATGTCTAGCGGAAGAATGCCCTACGAGCAGTACTTC
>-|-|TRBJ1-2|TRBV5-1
CASSLDQGIGYGYTF
TGCGCCAGCAGCTTGGATCAGGGGATCGGCTATGGCTACACCTTC
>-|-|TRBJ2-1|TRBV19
CASSMSGTWVNEQFF
TGTGCCAGTAGTATGTCGGGTACCTGGGTCAATGAGCAGTTCTTC
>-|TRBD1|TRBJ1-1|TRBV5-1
CASSFGTGAEAFF
TGCGCCAGCAGCTTCGGGACAGGGGCTGAAGCTTTCTTT
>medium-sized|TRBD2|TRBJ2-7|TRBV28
CASSHRRLAGGRAYEQYF
TGTGCCAGCAGCCATAGGAGACTAGCGGGAGGTAGGGCCTACGAGCAGTACTTC
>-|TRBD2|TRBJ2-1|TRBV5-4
CASSPLAGNNEQFF
TGTGCCAGCAGCCCCCTAGCGGGTAACAATGAGCAGTTCTTC
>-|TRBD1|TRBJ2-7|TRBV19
CASSIGTGTYEQYF
TGTGCCAGTAGTATTGGGACAGGGACCTACGAGCAGTACTTC